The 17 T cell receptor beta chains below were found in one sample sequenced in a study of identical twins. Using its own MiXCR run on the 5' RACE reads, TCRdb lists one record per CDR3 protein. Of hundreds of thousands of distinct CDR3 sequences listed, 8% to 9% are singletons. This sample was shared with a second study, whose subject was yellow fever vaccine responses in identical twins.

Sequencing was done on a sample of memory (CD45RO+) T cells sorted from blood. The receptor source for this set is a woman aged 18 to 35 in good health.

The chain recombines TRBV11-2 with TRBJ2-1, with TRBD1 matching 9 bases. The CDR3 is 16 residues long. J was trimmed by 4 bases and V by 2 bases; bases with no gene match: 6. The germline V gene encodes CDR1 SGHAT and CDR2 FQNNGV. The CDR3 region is CASSLSPGQGYNEQFF. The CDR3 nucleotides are TGTGCCAGCAGCTTATCCCCTGGACAGGGGTACAATGAGCAGTTCTTC.

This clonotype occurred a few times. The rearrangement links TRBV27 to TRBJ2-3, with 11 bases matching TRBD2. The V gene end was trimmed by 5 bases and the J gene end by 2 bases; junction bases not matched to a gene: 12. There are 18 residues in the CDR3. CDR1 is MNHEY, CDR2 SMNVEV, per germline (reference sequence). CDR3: CASSRLLAGAPNTDTQYF. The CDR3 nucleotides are TGTGCCAGCAGTAGGTTACTAGCGGGGGCGCCTAACACAGATACGCAGTATTTT.

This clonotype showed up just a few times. The CDR3 loop is CASRSGTINTGELFF. DNA for the CDR3: TGTGCCAGCAGGTCCGGGACTATCAACACCGGGGAGCTGTTTTTT. J is TRBJ2-2 and V is TRBV5-8; 7 bases align to TRBD2. CDR1 is SGHTS and CDR2 is YDEGEE in the germline V gene. The CDR3 is made up of 15 amino acids. V lost 5 bases, J lost 2 bases, and 6 bases stayed unmatched. The full variable domain, rest sourced from reference TRBV5-8 and TRBJ2-2, is EAGVTQSPTHLIKTRGQQATLRCSPISGHTSVYWYQQALGLGLQFLLWYDEGEERNRGNFPPRFSGRQFPNYSSELNVNALELEDSALYLCASRSGTINTGELFFGEGSRLTVL.

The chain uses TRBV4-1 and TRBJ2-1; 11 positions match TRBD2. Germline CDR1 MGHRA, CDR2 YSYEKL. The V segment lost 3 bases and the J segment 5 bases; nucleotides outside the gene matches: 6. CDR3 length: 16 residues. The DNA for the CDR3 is TGCGCCAGCAGCCAGTATCTAGCGGGAGGTAACAATGAGCAGTTCTTC. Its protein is CASSQYLAGGNNEQFF.

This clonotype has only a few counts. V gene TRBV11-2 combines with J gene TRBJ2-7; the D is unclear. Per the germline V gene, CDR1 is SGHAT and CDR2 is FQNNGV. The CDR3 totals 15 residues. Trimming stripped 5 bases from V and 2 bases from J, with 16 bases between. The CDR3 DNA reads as TGTGCCAGCAGCCCCGGGCCCGAATTGCCCTACGAGCAGTACTTC. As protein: CASSPGPELPYEQYF.

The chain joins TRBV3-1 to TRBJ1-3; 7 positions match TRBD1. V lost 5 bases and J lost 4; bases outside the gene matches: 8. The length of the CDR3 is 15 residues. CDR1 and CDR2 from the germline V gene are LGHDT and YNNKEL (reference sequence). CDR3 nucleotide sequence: TGTGCCAGCAGCTCAAGCCCGACAGGGGGAAACACCATATATTTT. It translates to CASSSSPTGGNTIYF.

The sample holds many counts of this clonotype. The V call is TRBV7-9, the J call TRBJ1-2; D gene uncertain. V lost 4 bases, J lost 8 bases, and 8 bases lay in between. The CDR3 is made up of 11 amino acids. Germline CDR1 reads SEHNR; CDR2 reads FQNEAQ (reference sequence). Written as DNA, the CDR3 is TGTGCCAGCAGCTCTAAATCGGGCTACACCTTC. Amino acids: CASSSKSGYTF.

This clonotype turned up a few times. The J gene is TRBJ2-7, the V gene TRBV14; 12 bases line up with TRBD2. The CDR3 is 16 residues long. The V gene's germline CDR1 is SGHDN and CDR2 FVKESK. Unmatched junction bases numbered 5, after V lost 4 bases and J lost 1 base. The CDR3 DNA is TGTGCCAGCAGCCCCCTAGCGGGAGGGCATTCCTACGAGCAGTACTTC. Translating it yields CASSPLAGGHSYEQYF.

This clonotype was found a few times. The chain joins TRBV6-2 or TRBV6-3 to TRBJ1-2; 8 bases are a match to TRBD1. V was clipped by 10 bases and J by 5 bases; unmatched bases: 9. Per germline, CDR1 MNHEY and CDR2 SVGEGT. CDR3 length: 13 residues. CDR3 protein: CANSRDRLYGYTF. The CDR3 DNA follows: TGTGCCAACAGCCGGGACAGGCTATATGGCTACACCTTC.

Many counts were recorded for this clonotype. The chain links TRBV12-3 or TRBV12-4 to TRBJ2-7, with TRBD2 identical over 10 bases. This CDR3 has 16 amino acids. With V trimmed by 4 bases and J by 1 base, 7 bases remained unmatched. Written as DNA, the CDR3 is TGTGCCAGCAGTTGGGCTAGCGGGAGTGGTTCCTACGAGCAGTACTTC. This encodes CASSWASGSGSYEQYF.

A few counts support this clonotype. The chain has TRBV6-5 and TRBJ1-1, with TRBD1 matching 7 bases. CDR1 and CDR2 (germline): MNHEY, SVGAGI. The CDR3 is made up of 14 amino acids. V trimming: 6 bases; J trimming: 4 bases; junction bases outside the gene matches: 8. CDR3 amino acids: CASRYRGEGTEAFF. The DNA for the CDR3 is TGTGCCAGCAGATACAGGGGAGAGGGCACTGAAGCTTTCTTT.

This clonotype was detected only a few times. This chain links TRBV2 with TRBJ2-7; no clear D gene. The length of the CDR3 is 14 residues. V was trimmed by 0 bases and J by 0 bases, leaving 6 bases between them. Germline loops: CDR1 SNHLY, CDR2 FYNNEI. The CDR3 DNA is TGTGCCAGCAGTGAAGCCGAAAGCTCCTACGAGCAGTACGTC. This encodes CASSEAESSYEQYV.

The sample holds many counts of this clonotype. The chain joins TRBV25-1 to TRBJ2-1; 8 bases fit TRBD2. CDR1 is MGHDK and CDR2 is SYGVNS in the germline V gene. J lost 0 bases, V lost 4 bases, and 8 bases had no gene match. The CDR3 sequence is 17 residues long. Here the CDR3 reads CASSASSGASSYNEQFF. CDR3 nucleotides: TGTGCCAGCAGTGCAAGTAGCGGGGCGAGCTCCTACAATGAGCAGTTCTTC.

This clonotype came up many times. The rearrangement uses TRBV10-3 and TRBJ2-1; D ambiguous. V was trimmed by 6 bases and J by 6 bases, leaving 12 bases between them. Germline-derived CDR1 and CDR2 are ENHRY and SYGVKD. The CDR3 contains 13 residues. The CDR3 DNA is TGTGCCATCAGAAACCGTAAATTCAATGAGCAGTTCTTC. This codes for CAIRNRKFNEQFF.

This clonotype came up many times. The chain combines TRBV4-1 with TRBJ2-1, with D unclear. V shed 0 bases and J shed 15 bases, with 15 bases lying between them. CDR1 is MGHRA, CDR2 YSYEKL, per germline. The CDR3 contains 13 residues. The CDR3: CASSQDRWQAAFF. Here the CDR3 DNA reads TGCGCCAGCAGCCAAGATAGGTGGCAGGCCGCGTTCTTC.

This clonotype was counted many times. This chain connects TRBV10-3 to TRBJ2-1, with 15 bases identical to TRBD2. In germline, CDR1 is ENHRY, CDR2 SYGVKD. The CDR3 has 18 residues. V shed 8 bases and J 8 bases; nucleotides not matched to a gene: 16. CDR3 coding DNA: TGTGCCATCTCAGTCGTGGCCGGGACTAGCGGGAGGTTAGATGAGCAGTTCTTC. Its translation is CAISVVAGTSGRLDEQFF.

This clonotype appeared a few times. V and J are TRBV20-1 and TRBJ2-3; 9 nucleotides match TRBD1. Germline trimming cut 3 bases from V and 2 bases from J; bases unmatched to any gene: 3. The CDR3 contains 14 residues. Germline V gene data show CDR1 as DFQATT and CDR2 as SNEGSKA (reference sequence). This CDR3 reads CSARGQGNTDTQYF. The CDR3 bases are TGCAGTGCTAGGGGACAGGGCAACACAGATACGCAGTATTTT.